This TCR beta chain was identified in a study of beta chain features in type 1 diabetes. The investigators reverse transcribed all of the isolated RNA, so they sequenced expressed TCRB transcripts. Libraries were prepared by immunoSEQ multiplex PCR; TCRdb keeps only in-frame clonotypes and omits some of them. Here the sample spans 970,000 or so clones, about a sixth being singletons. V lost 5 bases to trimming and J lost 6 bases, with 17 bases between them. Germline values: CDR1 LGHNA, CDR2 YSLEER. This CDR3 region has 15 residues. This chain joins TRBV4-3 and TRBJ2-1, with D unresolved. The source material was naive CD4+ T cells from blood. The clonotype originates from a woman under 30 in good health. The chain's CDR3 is CASSYPGQTGNEQFF. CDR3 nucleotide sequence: TGCGCCAGCAGCTATCCCGGGCAGACTGGCAATGAGCAGTTCTTC.